The next 10 T cell receptor beta chains were all read from a single sample in a study of blood T cell repertoires in COVID-19. Sequenced by immunoSEQ multiplex PCR; TCRdb stores in-frame clones only, minus some. The table records roughly 200,000 clones, 75% to 85% of them present only once. Sequenced material: peripheral blood. Receptor source: a human donor in a cohort sampled during active COVID-19.

The rearrangement uses TRBV6-2 or TRBV6-3 and TRBJ2-2; D unresolved. The germline V gene has CDR1 MNHEY and CDR2 SVGEGT. Trimming left V 6 bases short and J 6 bases short, with 8 bases between. The CDR3 length is 12 residues. As DNA, the CDR3 is TGTGCCAGCAGCTCGTACTCCGGGGAGCTGTTTTTT. Protein sequence: CASSSYSGELFF.

The chain employs TRBV5-1 and TRBJ1-1, with TRBD1 matching 12 bases. The CDR3 is 15 residues long. Trimming removed 4 bases from V and 6 bases from J; junction bases left unmatched: 7. Germline V gives CDR1 SGHRS, CDR2 YFSETQ. CDR3 region: CASSPGTGGDPEAFF. The CDR3 bases are TGCGCCAGCAGCCCGGGGACAGGGGGCGACCCTGAAGCTTTCTTT.

The gene calls are TRBV7-2 and TRBJ2-3; 10 nucleotides line up with TRBD2. J lost 1 base, V lost 4 bases, and 8 bases had no gene match. Germline-derived CDR1 and CDR2 are SGHTA and FQGNSA. The CDR3 totals 17 residues. The DNA for the CDR3 is TGTGCCAGCAGCTCACGGACTAGCGGATACGGCACAGATACGCAGTATTTT. This sequence encodes CASSSRTSGYGTDTQYF.

The chain combines TRBV7-3 with TRBJ1-5, with no clear D. Looked up from germline, CDR1 is SGHTA and CDR2 is FQGTGA. The ends were cut back, 3 bases at V and 6 bases at J, with 6 bases in the middle. This CDR3 region has 12 residues. The CDR3 loop reads CASSFEAQPQHF. The CDR3 bases are TGTGCCAGCAGCTTCGAGGCTCAGCCCCAGCATTTT.

This chain connects TRBV5-8 to TRBJ1-5, with a weak D call TRBD1 (5 bases). The CDR3 has 15 residues. Germline V gives CDR1 SGHTS, CDR2 YDEGEE. V lost 0 bases and J 6 bases, leaving 13 bases between the germline ends. The CDR3 reads CASSLVWGRGQPQHF. CDR3 in DNA: TGTGCCAGCAGCTTGGTATGGGGAAGGGGTCAGCCCCAGCATTTT.

This sequence joins TRBV6-6 and TRBJ2-7, with TRBD1 as a possible D gene (6 bases). Looked up from germline, CDR1 is MNHNY and CDR2 is SVGAGI (reference sequence). V was clipped by 5 bases and J by 1 base, with 9 bases between them. CDR3 length equals 13 residues. The CDR3 sequence is CASSAGQSYEQYF. CDR3 nucleotides: TGTGCCAGCAGTGCTGGACAGTCCTACGAGCAGTACTTC.

The chain joins TRBV3-1 (or the pseudogene TRBV3-2) to TRBJ2-7; D is unresolved. From germline, CDR1 is LGHDT and CDR2 YNNKEL (reference sequence). Trimming pared 0 bases from V and 4 bases from J, leaving 7 bases between. The length of the CDR3 is 13 residues. DNA of the CDR3: TGTGCCAGCAGCCAAGAACTCGGGTACGAGCAGTACTTC. It codes for CASSQELGYEQYF.

This clone was detected ten times or more. V is TRBV11-3 and J is TRBJ2-7, with TRBD2 matching over 7 bases. The junction had 0 bases not matched to a gene; V was cut back by 3 bases and J by 4 bases. Germline V CDR1 and CDR2: SGHNT, YENEEA. CDR3 length equals 12 residues. The CDR3, as DNA: TGTGCCAGCAGCTTTAGCGGGTACGAGCAGTACTTC. Translated: CASSFSGYEQYF.

The J gene is TRBJ2-7, the V gene TRBV6-2 or TRBV6-3; 12 bases are a match to TRBD2. Germline V gives CDR1 MNHEY, CDR2 SVGEGT. Trimming cost V 5 bases and J 4 bases; bases outside gene matches: 3. The CDR3 consists of 14 residues. The chain's CDR3 is CASSPLAGGYEQYF. CDR3 nucleotides: TGTGCCAGCAGTCCGCTAGCGGGAGGGTACGAGCAGTACTTC.

This chain joins TRBV5-1 and TRBJ1-3; 11 positions match TRBD1. V gave up 3 bases and J gave up 2 bases; unmatched junction bases: 4. CDR3 length equals 16 residues. Looked up from germline, CDR1 is SGHRS and CDR2 is YFSETQ. DNA for the CDR3: TGCGCCAGCAGCTGGGGACAGGGGGGTCCTGGAAACACCATATATTTT. This translates into CASSWGQGGPGNTIYF.